The rows below give T cell receptor beta chains drawn from one sample of a study of cytomegalovirus exposure and HLA in healthy donors. Sequencing was performed with immunoSEQ multiplex PCR; in TCRdb, only in-frame clones are kept and a portion is missing. Of 95,000 to 100,000 clones listed, 60% to 75% are singletons. The sequencing sample was made of PBMCs. These receptors all stem from a man between 45 and 60 years old in good health and CMV-seronegative. Each CDR3 is given with its conserved first and last residue. D genes are given only for firm matches.

v_call,d_call,j_call,cdr3_aa
TRBV6-1,.,TRBJ1-5,CASSEPRVEPQHF
TRBV6-1,TRBD1,TRBJ2-7,CASSSPDRAEYEQYF
TRBV4-1,.,TRBJ1-4,CASSQVGAANEKLFF
TRBV5-1,.,TRBJ2-7,CASTPGRWGGYEQYF
TRBV18,.,TRBJ2-7,CASSVDSYEQYF
TRBV28,TRBD2,TRBJ2-7,CASSTTSGNYEQYF
TRBV2,TRBD1,TRBJ1-4,CASSEGRTGRMRKLFF
TRBV29-1,TRBD1,TRBJ2-5,CSVEDSGTGDRETQYF
TRBV5-1,TRBD1,TRBJ1-3,CASSATGLGNTIYF
TRBV6-5,.,TRBJ1-6,CASGNGGRNSPLHF
TRBV2,TRBD1,TRBJ1-4,CASSSRQGGEKLFF
TRBV15,TRBD1,TRBJ1-4,CATRQGQGSEKLFF
TRBV30,.,TRBJ2-5,CAWSVYLQETQYF
TRBV28,.,TRBJ1-6,CASSSGLSSYNSPLHF
TRBV28,.,TRBJ2-1,CASRQDSYNEQFF
TRBV28,.,TRBJ2-5,CASSCQGMGETQYF
TRBV1,.,TRBJ2-7,CTSSQYERGPVPAHEQYF
TRBV18,.,TRBJ1-1,CASSPDRQGTEAFF
TRBV10-3,TRBD2,TRBJ2-1,CAIGTSGSYDNEQFF
TRBV11-2,TRBD1,TRBJ1-2,CASSSWTGGFYGYTF
TRBV6-5,TRBD2,TRBJ2-7,CASSYSGNSYEQYF
TRBV28,TRBD1,TRBJ2-1,CASHRQGRYNEQFF
TRBV28,.,TRBJ1-1,CASSLSRKAFF
TRBV2,TRBD2,TRBJ2-3,CASSGLGAGGGTDTQYF
TRBV5-1,TRBD1,TRBJ1-4,CASSLAGGKEKLFF
TRBV27,TRBD2,TRBJ2-2,CASSLLSGRIAGELFF
TRBV5-1,.,TRBJ1-1,CASSPRAGGADTEAFF
TRBV5-1,.,TRBJ1-2,CASSATSGNNIYTF
TRBV11-2,.,TRBJ2-2,CASSLRGHADGELFF
TRBV6-5,.,TRBJ1-4,CASSYEVRGEKLFF
TRBV28,.,TRBJ1-2,CASSSGLPRNYGYTF
TRBV5-4,TRBD1,TRBJ2-3,CASSFPGQDTDTQYF
TRBV28,.,TRBJ1-1,CASSFQIGGGPNTEAFF
TRBV11-2,.,TRBJ2-3,CASTPGLNPTDTQYF
TRBV7-2,TRBD2,TRBJ2-3,CASSRAWASGGTDTQYF
TRBV10-3,.,TRBJ1-1,CAISDGGNTEAFF
TRBV28,TRBD1,TRBJ1-4,CASSSRQGALPFF
TRBV19,.,TRBJ2-1,CASSIARVGEQFF
TRBV18,.,TRBJ2-6,CASSPRSPTGSSGANVLTF
TRBV9,.,TRBJ1-3,CASSAQQGLLNTIYF
TRBV19,.,TRBJ1-5,CASTARPTGGYSNQPQHF
TRBV4-3,.,TRBJ2-3,CASSLGGTSGDTQYF
TRBV25-1,.,TRBJ2-5,CASSVPTKKETQYF